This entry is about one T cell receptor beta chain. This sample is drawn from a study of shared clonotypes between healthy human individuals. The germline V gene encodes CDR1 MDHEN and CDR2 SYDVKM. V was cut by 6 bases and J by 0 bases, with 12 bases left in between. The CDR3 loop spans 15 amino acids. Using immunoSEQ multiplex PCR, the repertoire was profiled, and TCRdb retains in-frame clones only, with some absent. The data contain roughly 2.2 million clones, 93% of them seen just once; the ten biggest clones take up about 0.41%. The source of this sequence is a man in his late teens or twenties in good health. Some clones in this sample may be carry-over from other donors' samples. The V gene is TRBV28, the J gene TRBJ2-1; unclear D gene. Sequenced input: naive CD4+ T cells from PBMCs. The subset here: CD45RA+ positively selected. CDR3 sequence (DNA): TGTGCCAGCAGCTTTACCCGACTCTCCTACAATGAGCAGTTCTTC. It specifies CASSFTRLSYNEQFF.